The clone carrying this T cell receptor (beta chain) has a count of ten or more. The antigen remains unidentified. These data originate in a study of CD8 T cells in ankylosing spondylitis. Study-level points and caveats: Peripheral blood held disease-linked clones only at relatively low frequency, and these were CD8+.

A quantitative 5'-RACE method, one with molecular barcodes, was used to make TCR beta libraries. TCRdb analysed the 5' RACE reads with MiXCR anew, one entry per CDR3 protein. The sample has 55,000 or so distinct CDR3 sequences, 7.4% seen once. The CDR3 is made up of 17 amino acids. Unmatched junction bases numbered 12, after V lost 4 bases and J lost 3 bases. In germline, CDR1 is SGHRS, CDR2 YFSETQ. The chain is built from TRBV5-1 and TRBJ2-7, with 11 bases fitting TRBD2. What was sequenced was blood, either unsorted or a sorted T cell fraction (not recorded which). The receptor's source is a female donor with ankylosing spondylitis or in good health (not recorded which). The CDR3: CASSVTLTSGVLYEQYF. CDR3 bases: TGCGCCAGCAGCGTGACGCTGACTAGCGGGGTCCTCTACGAGCAGTACTTC.